A selection of T cell receptor beta chains follows, all from one sample in a study of blood T cell repertoires in COVID-19. Measured with immunoSEQ multiplex PCR; TCRdb has only the in-frame clones, and not every one. The sample has more than 200,000 clones, about 88% seen once. Sequencing input: peripheral blood. These receptors came from a man aged 65 to 85 with acute or convalescent COVID-19. The CDR3 runs from the conserved cysteine through the conserved F or W. The order of the fields is J gene, V gene, CDR3 protein.

j_call: TRBJ1-6; v_call: TRBV4-1; cdr3_aa: CASRPQPGDFSPLHF
j_call: TRBJ1-5; v_call: TRBV28; cdr3_aa: CASSLDLGTGITQPQHF
j_call: TRBJ2-3; v_call: TRBV5-6; cdr3_aa: CASSLAKTSTDTQYF
j_call: TRBJ1-2; v_call: TRBV7-2; cdr3_aa: CASSLDRGGNYGYTF
j_call: TRBJ2-1; v_call: TRBV7-9; cdr3_aa: CASTTIAQYEQFF
j_call: TRBJ2-7; v_call: TRBV21-1; cdr3_aa: CASSKWDRDHEQYF
j_call: TRBJ1-1; v_call: TRBV11-2; cdr3_aa: CASSSSYSTTKNTEAFF
j_call: TRBJ2-1; v_call: TRBV10-3; cdr3_aa: CAISVRSGSYEQFF
j_call: TRBJ1-1; v_call: TRBV30; cdr3_aa: CAWSINRDTEAFF
j_call: TRBJ2-2; v_call: TRBV6-6; cdr3_aa: CASSYRTGGTGELFF
j_call: TRBJ2-7; v_call: TRBV12-3/TRBV12-4; cdr3_aa: CASSPGSYEQYF
j_call: TRBJ1-1; v_call: TRBV14; cdr3_aa: CASSLNRGNEAFF
j_call: TRBJ2-5; v_call: TRBV7-2; cdr3_aa: CASSLAWGEGTQYF
j_call: TRBJ2-3; v_call: TRBV5-1; cdr3_aa: CASSYKQGNTQYF
j_call: TRBJ2-3; v_call: TRBV25-1; cdr3_aa: CASSSSSYLDTQYF
j_call: TRBJ1-1; v_call: TRBV6-5; cdr3_aa: CASYPGTGKEAFF
j_call: TRBJ2-7; v_call: TRBV28; cdr3_aa: CASSPPSGNSYEQYF